The present entry profiles one T cell receptor (beta chain) with its context. There are many counts of this clonotype. Its antigen is not yet known. No much larger clone is present one base from it, and per-base qualities are unavailable. CDR1 and CDR2 are read off the germline V gene (reference sequence) as LNHNV and YYDKDF. Clipping removes 0 bases from V and 0 bases from J, with 1 as the unmatched junction base count. The CDR3 sequence holds 15 residues, the cysteine and phenylalanine included. Just CDR3 DNA is preserved here, 45 bases in frame from base 1. The data are from a study (dated by TCRdb to the mid-2010s). Libraries were built with RT-PCR. Sequencing used an Illumina MiSeq. TCRdb cleaned the public reads at Q25 with fastp, built clones with MiXCR and kept in-frame beta chains. Rows are combined by CDR3 protein, so each entry shows the most common genes and DNA. This sample holds fewer than 800,000 distinct CDR3 sequences; 12% to 15% were observed only once. 3.6% of the sample is in the top ten clones.

Source material: memory CD4+ T cells from blood. This TCR came from a female donor in good health, serving as a healthy control. The chain is made from TRBV15 and TRBJ1-1, with 7 middle bases fitting TRBD1. The CDR3 amino acid sequence is: CATSRETGMNTEAFF. The sequenced DNA is TGTGCCACCAGCAGAGAGACAGGGATGAACACTGAAGCTTTCTTT. Outside the CDR3, residues come from the reference TRBV15 and TRBJ1-1 proteins, so the full variable domain is: DAMVIQNPRYQVTQFGKPVTLSCSQTLNHNVMYWYQQKSSQAPKLLFHYYDKDFNNEADTPDNFQSRRPNTSFCFLDIRSPGLGDTAMYLCATSRETGMNTEAFFGQGTRLTVV.